This entry lists 20 T cell receptor beta chains sequenced from one sample in a study of blood T cell repertoires in COVID-19. Clones were sequenced by immunoSEQ multiplex PCR, and TCRdb holds only the in-frame ones, with some missing. The table has tens of thousands of clones, about nine tenths seen once. Material: peripheral blood. These receptor sequences come from a human donor with active COVID-19. The donor label of this sample is uncertain.

V gene TRBV12-3 or TRBV12-4 combines with J gene TRBJ1-2, with a possible D match to TRBD1 (5 bases). This CDR3 has 12 amino acids. Trimming pared 3 bases from V and 8 bases from J, leaving 10 bases between. CDR3 sequence reads: CASSLTAEGYTF. For the CDR3, the DNA is TGTGCCAGCAGTTTGACAGCCGAGGGCTACACCTTC.

The chain is built from TRBV5-8 and TRBJ2-3; the D gene is possibly TRBD2 (7 bases). The CDR3 sequence is 14 residues long. The germline V gene has CDR1 SGHTS and CDR2 YDEGEE. Deletions cut 10 bases from V and 2 bases from J, with 17 bases between. The CDR3 nucleotides are TGTGCCCCGGGGGGCGGGGGCTACACAGATACGCAGTATTTT. It is translated as CAPGGGGYTDTQYF.

The chain has TRBV27 and TRBJ2-3; TRBD2 agrees at 8 bases. The length of the CDR3 is 17 residues. J gave up 4 bases and V 2 bases, and 11 bases lay outside the gene matches. The germline gives CDR1 MNHEY, CDR2 SMNVEV (reference sequence). The chain's CDR3 is CASSLIASREVPDTQYF. The CDR3 region has the DNA TGTGCCAGCAGTTTAATCGCTTCGCGGGAGGTCCCAGATACGCAGTATTTT.

The J gene is TRBJ2-3, the V gene TRBV10-3, with a possible D match to TRBD2 (5 bases). In germline, CDR1 is ENHRY, CDR2 SYGVKD. This CDR3 region has 14 residues. Trimming cost V 7 bases and J 5 bases, with 16 bases left between them. The CDR3 spells CAITRGAVEDTQYF. DNA for the CDR3: TGTGCCATCACCCGAGGAGCGGTGGAAGATACGCAGTATTTT.

As DNA, the CDR3 is TGTGCCAGCAGTTCGCGGGGGTCAGGAGAGACCCAGTACTTC. This translates into CASSSRGSGETQYF. The chain uses TRBV6-5 and TRBJ2-5, with 7 bases identical to TRBD2. CDR1 and CDR2 (germline): MNHEY, SVGAGI. CDR3 length: 14 residues. Germline trimming cut 4 bases from V and 4 bases from J; bases unmatched to any gene: 6.

The DNA of the CDR3 is TGTGCCAGCAGTTTACCGGGCACAGATACGCAGTATTTT. Translating gives CASSLPGTDTQYF. This chain uses TRBV28 with TRBJ2-3; D remains unclear. The CDR3 sequence is 13 residues long. V dropped 2 bases and J dropped 1 base, with 4 bases sitting between them. In germline, CDR1 is MDHEN, CDR2 SYDVKM.

The genes are TRBV7-3 and TRBJ2-7, with 14 bases matching TRBD2. The CDR3 has 18 residues. Germline trimming cut 5 bases from V and 4 bases from J; bases unmatched to any gene: 13. Germline V gives CDR1 SGHTA, CDR2 FQGTGA. The CDR3 DNA reads as TGTGCCAGCAGCCCCGGGTGGGGGACTAGCGGGAGAACTTACGAGCAGTACTTC. It codes for CASSPGWGTSGRTYEQYF.

CDR3 loop: CASSFQGGPFKQYF. CDR3 nucleotides: TGTGCCAGCAGTTTCCAGGGGGGTCCCTTCAAGCAGTACTTC. The genes are TRBV28 and TRBJ2-7, with D perhaps TRBD1 (7 bases). Trimming removed 3 bases at V and 8 bases at J, with 17 bases between. From germline, CDR1 is MDHEN and CDR2 SYDVKM. The CDR3 runs to 14 residues.

This clone has just a few counts. The rearrangement joins TRBV7-8 to TRBJ2-7; 7 nucleotides align to TRBD2. V lost 5 bases and J lost 4; bases outside the gene matches: 5. The CDR3 length is 13 residues. Germline CDR1 and CDR2: SGHVS and FQNEAQ. CDR3 residues: CASSPTGGYEQYF. The CDR3 nucleotides read TGTGCCAGCAGCCCCACGGGGGGTTACGAGCAGTACTTC.

The chain recombines TRBV18 with TRBJ2-1; 10 positions agree with TRBD2. Per germline, CDR1 KGHSH and CDR2 LQKENI. The CDR3 consists of 15 residues. Trimming at V came to 5 bases and at J to 8 bases, leaving 9 bases not matched to a gene. The CDR3 DNA reads TGTGCCAGCTCAGCCGGGACTAGCGTCACCGATGAGCAGTTCTTC. Translation gives CASSAGTSVTDEQFF.

This chain uses TRBV5-1 with TRBJ2-1, with 10 bases lining up with TRBD2. CDR3 length: 14 residues. Germline V gene data show CDR1 as SGHRS and CDR2 as YFSETQ. V lost 4 bases and J lost 9; bases outside the gene matches: 7. CDR3 residues: CASSLGLASAEQFF. The CDR3 DNA sequence: TGCGCCAGCAGCCTGGGACTAGCGAGCGCTGAGCAGTTCTTC.

This clone was observed a few times. This chain joins TRBV4-1 and TRBJ2-1; D possibly corresponds to TRBD2 (6 bases). The CDR3 length is 14 residues. Germline V lookup: CDR1 MGHRA, CDR2 YSYEKL. The V end was cut by 2 bases, the J end by 6 bases, with 11 bases between. CDR3 bases: TGCGCCAGCAGCCAATTTGTGGGGGGCAATGAGCAGTTCTTC. Protein sequence: CASSQFVGGNEQFF.

The gene calls are TRBV2 and TRBJ1-6; D is uncertain. Germline assignment: CDR1 SNHLY and CDR2 FYNNEI. This CDR3 comprises 13 residues. V shed 1 base and J shed 7 bases, with 5 bases lying between them. The CDR3 nucleotides are TGTGCCAGCAGTGAAGTCGCGAATTCACCCCTCCACTTT. Its protein product is CASSEVANSPLHF.

The count of this clone is one. The V call is TRBV28, the J call TRBJ1-3; TRBD1 matches 8 bases. The CDR3 extends over 13 amino acids. Germline V gene sequence: CDR1 MDHEN, CDR2 SYDVKM. Trimming cost V 5 bases and J 8 bases; bases outside gene matches: 5. The CDR3 spells CASSPQTGDTIYF. In nucleotides, the CDR3 is TGTGCCAGCAGTCCACAGACAGGGGACACCATATATTTT.

The chain couples TRBV28 to TRBJ2-7; D call uncertain. The CDR3 loop spans 11 amino acids. V was cut by 6 bases and J by 4 bases, with 7 bases left in between. The germline gives CDR1 MDHEN, CDR2 SYDVKM. This chain's CDR3 is CASRTGYEQYF. For the CDR3, the DNA is TGTGCCAGCAGGACCGGGTACGAGCAGTACTTC.

J is TRBJ1-1 and V is TRBV2; possibly TRBD1 for D (5 bases). Trimming removed 9 bases at V and 5 bases at J, with 16 bases between. CDR1 and CDR2 from the germline V gene are SNHLY and FYNNEI. The CDR3 runs to 13 residues. This CDR3 is CASGGRRVTEAFF. The CDR3 coding sequence is TGTGCCAGTGGGGGGAGAAGAGTTACTGAAGCTTTCTTT.

On this clone itself: An end of the junction does not agree with germline; a read error may underlie this. The chain has TRBV4-3 and TRBJ2-1, with 13 bases identical to TRBD2. This CDR3 has 16 amino acids. Germline lookup yields CDR1 LGHNA and CDR2 YSLEER. For the CDR3, the DNA is TGCGCCAGCAGCCAAGATAGGGATTGGACTAGCGGGAGTTTGGTCTTC. It specifies CASSQDRDWTSGSLVF.

The CDR3 DNA reads as TGTGCCAGCAGTGAATATTACGGGAGTCGGGGGAATGAGCAGTTCTTC. Encoded protein: CASSEYYGSRGNEQFF. The chain recombines TRBV25-1 with TRBJ2-1; D may be TRBD2 (6 bases). Trimming cost V 0 bases and J 7 bases, with 16 bases left between them. Germline CDR1 is MGHDK and CDR2 is SYGVNS. The CDR3 sequence is 16 residues long.

J is TRBJ2-2 and V is TRBV3-1 (or the pseudogene TRBV3-2); D is perhaps TRBD1 (5 bases). CDR3 size: 16 residues. In germline, CDR1 is LGHDT, CDR2 YNNKEL (reference sequence). Deletions cut 1 base from V and 2 bases from J, with 11 bases between. The CDR3 coding sequence is TGTGCCAGCAGCCAAGTTCCAGGGTCTAACACCGGGGAGCTGTTTTTT. This gives the protein CASSQVPGSNTGELFF.

V gene TRBV12-5 combines with J gene TRBJ2-3, with D maybe TRBD1 (5 bases). This CDR3 has 18 amino acids. CDR1 is LGHNT, CDR2 FRNRAP, per germline. Trimming cost V 1 base and J 1 base, with 18 bases left between them. The DNA of the CDR3 is TGTGCTAGTGGTTTGGGGACAAAAGGGGTACTCGGCACAGATACGCAGTATTTT. This encodes CASGLGTKGVLGTDTQYF. Based on the CDR3 plus reference TRBV12-5 and TRBJ2-3, the full variable domain is DARVTQTPRHKVTEMGQEVTMRCQPILGHNTVFWYRQTMMQGLELLAYFRNRAPLDDSGMPKDRFSAEMPDATLATLKIQPSEPRDSAVYFCASGLGTKGVLGTDTQYFGPGTRLTVL.